This TCR beta chain was observed in a study of T-cell memory formation after mild COVID-19. On this clonotype: Its antigen is not known.

TCRdb passed the 5' RACE reads through MiXCR, listing each CDR3 protein once. The sample has roughly 400,000 distinct CDR3 sequences, 15% to 20% seen once. Per germline, CDR1 MNHEY and CDR2 SVGAGI. J lost 4 bases, V lost 6 bases, and 7 bases had no gene match. This CDR3 has 15 residues. Study conclusions and caveats: Mainly in CM and EM were contracting CD4+ clones; CD8+ were in EMRA. Clones contracting across day 15 to 85 had a balanced CD4/CD8 profile; later expanding clones leaned CD4+. A subset of responding clones appeared in pre-infection memory, suggesting cross-reactive memory joined.

This clonotype originated in a man aged 18 to 29 who had mild COVID-19 (a few samples of this study predate the infection). Cell type and time point are not known. V usage is TRBV6-5 and J usage is TRBJ2-7; 12 bases line up with TRBD2. The sequenced sample consisted of PBMCs or a T cell subset sorted from them (not recorded which). The CDR3, as DNA: TGTGCCAGCAGCATGACTAGCGGGGGTATATACGAGCAGTACTTC. Encoded protein: CASSMTSGGIYEQYF.